This T cell receptor beta chain derives from a study of cytomegalovirus exposure and HLA in healthy donors. Generated by immunoSEQ multiplex PCR, the TCRdb table keeps only in-frame clones and is missing some. The repertoire holds around 60,000 clones, about 91% seen once, with 1% to 1.5% in the top ten. The germline V and J ends were trimmed by 5 bases and 4 bases, with 29 bases remaining between them. The germline gives CDR1 SGHTA, CDR2 FQGTGA. CDR3 length: 20 amino acids. Sequencing input: PBMCs. V gene TRBV7-3 combines with J gene TRBJ2-2, with TRBD2 as a possible D gene (6 bases). The source of this sequence is a woman between 18 and 29 years old in good health and CMV-seronegative. CDR3 nucleotide sequence: TGTGCCAGCAGCCCCCTTCCCGGGCAGGGTGCGGGGTTTTCCACCGGGGAGCTGTTTTTT. The encoded protein is CASSPLPGQGAGFSTGELFF.